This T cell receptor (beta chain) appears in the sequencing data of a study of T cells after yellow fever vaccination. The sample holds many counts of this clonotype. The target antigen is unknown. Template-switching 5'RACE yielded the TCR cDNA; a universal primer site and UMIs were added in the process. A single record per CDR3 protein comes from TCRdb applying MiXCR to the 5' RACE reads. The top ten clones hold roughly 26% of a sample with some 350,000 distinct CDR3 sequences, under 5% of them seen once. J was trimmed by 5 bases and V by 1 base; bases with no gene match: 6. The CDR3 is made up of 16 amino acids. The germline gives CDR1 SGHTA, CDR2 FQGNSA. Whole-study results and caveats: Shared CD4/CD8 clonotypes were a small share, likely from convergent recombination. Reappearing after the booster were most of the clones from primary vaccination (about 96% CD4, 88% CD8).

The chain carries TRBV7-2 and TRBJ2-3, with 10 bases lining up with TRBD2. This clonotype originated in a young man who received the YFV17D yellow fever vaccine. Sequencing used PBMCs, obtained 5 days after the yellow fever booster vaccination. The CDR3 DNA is TGTGCCAGCAGCTTAGGTAGCGGGGGGATGGTAGATACGCAGTATTTT. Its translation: CASSLGSGGMVDTQYF.